The 7 T cell receptor beta chains below all came from one sample that was sequenced in a study of T cells after yellow fever vaccination. One entry per CDR3 protein results from TCRdb running MiXCR on the 5' RACE reads. The sample has around 100,000 distinct CDR3 sequences; 7% to 8.5% are singletons. The source material was CD8+ T cells sorted from PBMCs, sampled 45 days after the yellow fever booster vaccination. The receptors derive from a young man who received the YFV17D yellow fever vaccine.

Ten or more counts support this clonotype. This sequence joins TRBV15 and TRBJ2-7; the D is unclear. CDR3 length equals 12 residues. Germline-derived CDR1 and CDR2 are LNHNV and YYDKDF (reference sequence). Trimming pared 0 bases from V and 6 bases from J, leaving 6 bases between. CDR3 protein: CATSRDHFEQYF. CDR3 in DNA: TGTGCCACCAGCAGAGATCATTTCGAGCAGTACTTC.

The gene calls are TRBV7-8 and TRBJ2-1; D uncertain. This CDR3 is built from 16 residues. Trimming took off 6 bases at V and 0 bases at J, with 15 bases between the two ends. Germline values: CDR1 SGHVS, CDR2 FQNEAQ. The CDR3 loop is CASRDRIWGSYNEQFF. The DNA of the CDR3 is TGTGCCAGCAGGGATAGAATTTGGGGCTCCTACAATGAGCAGTTCTTC.

This clonotype was seen more than once but under ten times. The chain is built from TRBV28 and TRBJ2-5; 8 positions agree with TRBD2. Germline CDR1 reads MDHEN; CDR2 reads SYDVKM. The CDR3 runs to 15 residues. V trimming: 6 bases; J trimming: 5 bases; junction bases outside the gene matches: 11. In nucleotides, the CDR3 is TGTGCCAGCAGACCGGAATGGGGCGGGAGGGAGACCCAGTACTTC. Protein product: CASRPEWGGRETQYF.

This clonotype was seen at least ten times. J is TRBJ2-3 and V is TRBV4-3; D call uncertain. The CDR3 sequence is 15 residues long. Between the trimmed V and J ends, which lost 0 bases and 3 bases, there was a span of 10 bases. Germline lookup yields CDR1 LGHNA and CDR2 YSLEER. The DNA of the CDR3 is TGCGCCAGCAGCCAAGATGATAGGCTTACAGATACGCAGTATTTT. Translation gives CASSQDDRLTDTQYF.

This clonotype has only a few counts. The genes are TRBV11-2 and TRBJ2-3, with unresolved D. This CDR3 is 13 amino acids long. CDR1 and CDR2 (germline): SGHAT, FQNNGV. Trimming pared 2 bases from V and 6 bases from J, leaving 9 bases between. For the CDR3, the DNA is TGTGCCAGCAGCTTATCTCGGGTGGATACGCAGTATTTT. Translated, it gives CASSLSRVDTQYF.

V is TRBV29-1 and J is TRBJ2-7; TRBD2 matches 9 bases. CDR3 length: 14 amino acids. From germline, CDR1 is SQVTM and CDR2 ANQGSEA. Trimming at V came to 1 base and at J to 1 base, leaving 2 bases not matched to a gene. The CDR3 DNA reads as TGCAGCGTTGAAGTTAGCGGGAGTTCCTACGAGCAGTACTTC. Protein: CSVEVSGSSYEQYF.

This clonotype was seen many times. The V and J genes are TRBV27 and TRBJ2-3; D gene uncertain. The V gene's germline CDR1 is MNHEY and CDR2 SMNVEV (reference sequence). V was shortened by 5 bases and J by 2 bases, with 8 bases between the two germline ends. The CDR3 runs 13 residues. CDR3 amino acids: CASSIYSTDTQYF. The CDR3 DNA reads as TGTGCCAGCAGTATCTACTCCACAGATACGCAGTATTTT.